Listed here are 21 T cell receptor beta chains from one sample, sequenced in a study of T cells in Graves' hyperthyroidism and ophthalmopathy. Template material for amplifying TCR beta CDR3 regions consisted of RNA transcripts. The study used the HTBI primer set for a first-round RT-PCR of the TCR CDR3. TCRdb itself ran the multiplex PCR reads through MiXCR, one entry per CDR3 protein. The sample carries a few hundred thousand distinct CDR3 sequences, 22% recorded once. What was sequenced was blood. The receptors were sampled from a man aged 25 to 45 with Graves' ophthalmopathy.

This clonotype was found a few times. The V gene is TRBV15, the J gene TRBJ1-2, with D perhaps TRBD1 (6 bases). The ends were cut back, 4 bases at V and 0 bases at J, with 15 bases in the middle. The CDR3 sequence is 16 residues long. Germline V gene lookup returns CDR1 LNHNV and CDR2 YYDKDF (reference sequence). Written as DNA, the CDR3 is TGTGCCACCAGCAAAGGGGGGGGACTGCCTAACTATGGCTACACCTTC. It is translated as CATSKGGGLPNYGYTF.

The rearrangement uses TRBV3-1 and TRBJ1-5, with a tentative D call TRBD1 (5 bases). CDR1 is LGHDT, CDR2 YNNKEL, per germline (reference sequence). The CDR3 runs to 15 residues. Trimming pared 0 bases from V and 4 bases from J, leaving 10 bases between. This CDR3 reads CASSQDLGANQPQHF. The CDR3 coding sequence is TGTGCCAGCAGCCAAGATTTAGGGGCGAATCAGCCCCAGCATTTT.

V gene TRBV4-1 combines with J gene TRBJ2-1, with a possible D match to TRBD2 (6 bases). V shed 0 bases and J shed 0 bases, with 12 bases lying between them. The CDR3 contains 17 residues. Germline CDR1 is MGHRA and CDR2 is YSYEKL. The CDR3 DNA is TGCGCCAGCAGCCAAGATGTTGCGGGGAGCTCCTACAATGAGCAGTTCTTC. Amino acids: CASSQDVAGSSYNEQFF.

This clonotype showed up many times. The V call is TRBV3-1, the J call TRBJ2-7; perhaps TRBD1 as D (5 bases). CDR1 is LGHDT and CDR2 is YNNKEL in the germline V gene (reference sequence). V was shortened by 1 base and J by 5 bases, with 15 bases between the two germline ends. The CDR3 has 15 residues. In DNA form, the CDR3 reads TGTGCCAGCAGCCAAGCCTCGGCAGGGTTCCACGAGCAGTACTTC. Residues: CASSQASAGFHEQYF.

This chain links TRBV12-3 or TRBV12-4 with TRBJ2-2; D remains unclear. The CDR3 consists of 13 residues. V lost 5 bases and J lost 4, with 8 bases in between. CDR3 nucleotides: TGTGCCAGCAGTCCCCAAAGCACCGGGGAGCTGTTTTTT. Protein sequence: CASSPQSTGELFF.

The chain combines TRBV19 with TRBJ2-1, with 9 bases matching TRBD2. CDR1 and CDR2 from the germline V gene are LNHDA and SQIVND (reference sequence). Trimming removed 3 bases from V and 0 bases from J; junction bases left unmatched: 3. The CDR3 is 16 residues long. Here the CDR3 DNA reads TGTGCCAGTAGTATTAGTAGCGGGAGCTCCTACAATGAGCAGTTCTTC. It encodes CASSISSGSSYNEQFF.

This clonotype was observed many times. The gene calls are TRBV27 and TRBJ2-3, with D possibly matching TRBD2 (5 bases). CDR1 is MNHEY, CDR2 SMNVEV, per germline (reference sequence). The CDR3 contains 17 residues. V was shortened by 2 bases and J by 6 bases, with 21 bases between the two germline ends. The CDR3 coding sequence is TGTGCCAGCAGTTTACGAGGCCCCGGGCCGGCGGGCGATACGCAGTATTTT. This translates into CASSLRGPGPAGDTQYF.

This clonotype was detected only a few times. The chain recombines TRBV12-3 or TRBV12-4 with TRBJ1-2, with D unclear. V was pared by 3 bases and J by 0 bases, with 11 bases between. The CDR3 runs 15 residues. The CDR3, as DNA: TGTGCCAGCAGTTTCGGAAGAGCTGCTAACTATGGCTACACCTTC. This gives the protein CASSFGRAANYGYTF.

The chain joins TRBV10-1 to TRBJ2-1; D is undetermined. V gave up 4 bases and J gave up 5 bases, with 9 bases separating them. Germline-derived CDR1 and CDR2 are WNHNN and SYGVQD (reference sequence). The CDR3 is 13 amino acids. The chain's CDR3 is CASSGQRHNEQFF. CDR3 DNA: TGCGCCAGCAGTGGCCAAAGACACAATGAGCAGTTCTTC.

This clonotype has a handful of counts. Its ends do not fully match the called genes, so a read error is possible. The chain carries TRBV9 and TRBJ2-6; 9 bases fit TRBD2. CDR1 SGDLS and CDR2 YYNGEE come from the germline V gene. The CDR3 is made up of 20 amino acids. The CDR3 nucleotides are TGTGCCAGCAGCGTAGACCCCCAGCGGGAGGTCTGGTCTGGGGCCAACGTCCTGGCTTTC. Translating gives CASSVDPQREVWSGANVLAF.

The chain links TRBV7-2 to TRBJ2-3; D may be TRBD2 (5 bases). The germline V gene has CDR1 SGHTA and CDR2 FQGNSA. Trimming took off 2 bases at V and 8 bases at J, with 8 bases between the two ends. The CDR3 spans 12 residues. CDR3 DNA: TGTGCCAGCAGCTTAAGAGAGGGTACGCAGTATTTT. It yields the protein CASSLREGTQYF.

There are many counts of this clonotype. The genes are TRBV3-1 and TRBJ2-3, with D uncertain. This CDR3 contains 14 residues. V lost 4 bases and J lost 4, with 12 bases in between. CDR1 and CDR2 from the germline V gene are LGHDT and YNNKEL (reference sequence). CDR3 DNA sequence: TGTGCCAGCAGCCCTCTTACTAAGTCAGATACGCAGTATTTT. The encoded protein is CASSPLTKSDTQYF.

At least ten counts were recorded for this clonotype. The V call is TRBV3-1, the J call TRBJ2-7; D is perhaps TRBD2 (5 bases). The germline V and J ends were trimmed by 2 bases and 7 bases, with 15 bases remaining between them. The CDR3 length is 14 residues. Germline V gene sequence: CDR1 LGHDT, CDR2 YNNKEL (reference sequence). The CDR3: CASSQRQSPGEQYF. Here the CDR3 DNA reads TGTGCCAGCAGCCAAAGGCAATCACCGGGGGAGCAGTACTTC.

This clonotype was seen a handful of times. The chain has TRBV30 and TRBJ1-6; D is unresolved. CDR1 is GTSNPN and CDR2 is SVGIG in the germline V gene (reference sequence). This CDR3 is built from 14 residues. The V and J ends lost 8 bases and 7 bases respectively, with 18 bases between them. CDR3 region: CASDLSTANSPLHF. The CDR3 nucleotides read TGTGCCAGCGATCTATCTACAGCCAATTCACCCCTCCACTTT.

This clonotype was observed a handful of times. This chain links TRBV29-1 with TRBJ2-2, with D possibly matching TRBD2 (6 bases). The V gene lost 6 bases and the J gene lost 2 bases, with 16 bases spanning the gap. Per germline, CDR1 SQVTM and CDR2 ANQGSEA. The CDR3 loop spans 15 amino acids. The CDR3 coding sequence is TGCAGCGTAAACCGGGAGCCCTCAAACACCGGGGAGCTGTTTTTT. This codes for CSVNREPSNTGELFF.

This clonotype was detected a few times. J is TRBJ1-5 and V is TRBV24-1; no clear D gene. There are 15 residues in the CDR3. Trimming shortened V by 5 bases and J by 4 bases, and 14 bases separated the two germline ends. Germline V gene lookup returns CDR1 KGHDR and CDR2 SFDVKD. The CDR3 nucleotides are TGTGCCACCAGTGGTGCGAGTGGAGAGAATCAGCCCCAGCATTTT. As protein: CATSGASGENQPQHF.

This clonotype was seen a few times. The chain links TRBV12-3 or TRBV12-4 to TRBJ1-5, with D unclear. The germline V and J ends were trimmed by 6 bases and 0 bases, with 6 bases remaining between them. The CDR3 consists of 13 residues. This CDR3 is CASRRSSNQPQHF. The CDR3 coding sequence is TGTGCCAGCAGACGGAGTAGCAATCAGCCCCAGCATTTT.

The V and J genes are TRBV11-1 and TRBJ2-1, with 8 bases lining up with TRBD1. Germline V gene sequence: CDR1 SGHAT, CDR2 FQDESV (reference sequence). Trimming cost V 5 bases and J 8 bases; bases outside gene matches: 8. This CDR3 region has 14 residues. The CDR3 DNA sequence: TGTGCCAGCAGCACCAGGGGGCGTAGAGATGAGCAGTTCTTC. This gives the protein CASSTRGRRDEQFF.

This chain links TRBV6-6 with TRBJ1-5; possible D gene TRBD1, 5 bases. V lost 0 bases, J lost 4 bases, and 7 bases lay in between. The CDR3 spans 14 residues. CDR1 and CDR2 from the germline V gene are MNHNY and SVGAGI (reference sequence). This CDR3 is CASSYSGRNQPQHF. The CDR3 region has the DNA TGTGCCAGCAGTTACTCGGGACGGAATCAGCCCCAGCATTTT.

A few counts support this clonotype. V and J are TRBV10-3 and TRBJ2-3; 7 bases align to TRBD2. Germline CDR1 ENHRY, CDR2 SYGVKD. This CDR3 comprises 14 residues. V shed 6 bases, J shed 3 bases, and the junction held 6 bases outside the gene matches. The CDR3: CAIRAGTKTDTQYF. The CDR3 DNA sequence: TGTGCCATCAGAGCCGGGACTAAAACAGATACGCAGTATTTT.

At least ten counts were recorded for this clonotype. This chain connects TRBV11-2 to TRBJ1-2, with D perhaps matching TRBD1 (6 bases). Germline CDR1 SGHAT, CDR2 FQNNGV. The CDR3 spans 14 residues. The ends were cut back, 2 bases at V and 8 bases at J, with 15 bases in the middle. The DNA for the CDR3 is TGTGCCAGCAGCTTATTAGACAGGAGGAGCGGCTACACCTTC. This codes for CASSLLDRRSGYTF.